The clone carrying this T cell receptor (beta chain) was detected ten times or more. This beta chain slipped into a library made for alpha chains as a stray read, so its size is not meaningful. Described time point: sample taken at primary tumor resection. Extraction of whole RNA from tumor, nontumor lung or frozen PBMC preceded unsorted sequencing. TCRdb re-called the 5' RACE reads with MiXCR, one entry per CDR3 protein. The data show about 14,000 distinct CDR3 sequences, 5.2% seen once. This record belongs to a study of spatial heterogeneity in lung cancer. This CDR3 is built from 14 residues. Trimming cost V 6 bases and J 10 bases, with 19 bases left between them. Germline V gene data show CDR1 as SGHAT and CDR2 as FQDESV (reference sequence).

The rearrangement links TRBV11-1 to TRBJ2-1; D might be TRBD1 (6 bases). The sequencing here drew on lung tumor tissue, taken at surgery. The receptor was isolated from a human donor with early-stage non-small cell lung cancer. The CDR3, as DNA: TGTGCCAGCAGTGAGCTACAGGCCCAGGGGGAGCAGTTCTTC. This sequence encodes CASSELQAQGEQFF.